Described below is a single T cell receptor beta chain sequence and its context. The data belong to a study of blood T cell repertoires in COVID-19. In the original analysis: Reference gene primer amplification in the assay estimated nucleated cell counts. The method was immunoSEQ multiplex PCR; TCRdb's version includes in-frame clones alone and lacks a portion of them. V, J and clone size are taken as reported in that table, and D and trimming were inferred from the DNA itself. The sample lists about 220,000 clones; roughly four fifths were seen once. This CDR3 is built from 14 residues. The V end was cut by 0 bases, the J end by 14 bases, with 19 bases between. Germline CDR1 MGHRA, CDR2 YSYEKL.

The receptor was derived from a middle-aged man who had recovered from COVID-19. The V call is TRBV4-1, the J call TRBJ1-2; D not certain. The material sequenced was PBMCs or T cells enriched from blood (not recorded which). The DNA for the CDR3 is TGCGCCAGCAGCCAAGATAGCGGGAGGCAAGCTAAGACCTTC. This encodes CASSQDSGRQAKTF.